This T cell receptor beta chain came from a study of cytotoxic CD8 clonotypes in ibrutinib-treated CLL. The CDR3 is 14 residues long. Germline V gene sequence: CDR1 SGHRS, CDR2 YFSETQ. Here immunoSEQ multiplex PCR was the method, and the copy in TCRdb shows in-frame clones only, minus some. This table has over 200,000 clones, roughly 73% appearing once. In regard to this clone: Sequence at one end of the junction differs from germline and may be a read error.

This sequence joins TRBV5-1 and TRBJ2-5; 9 bases map to TRBD1. The clonotype comes from a human donor with chronic lymphocytic leukemia. The sample consisted of PBMCs, taken after 12 months of ibrutinib treatment. CDR3 DNA sequence: TGCGCCACCAGCCCAGGGACAGGGAAAGAGACCCAGTACTTC. This codes for CATSPGTGKETQYF.